The sequence of this TCR beta chain was determined in a study of CD8+ T cells in alopecia areata. RNA extraction was followed by reverse transcription into cDNA, which acted as the sequencing template. The protocol was immunoSEQ multiplex PCR, while the TCRdb copy is restricted to in-frame clones and leaves out a portion. The profile covers 150,000 to 200,000 clones, with 55% appearing a single time and about 4.9% taken by the ten largest. Findings and caveats of the study: Alopecia totalis/universalis scalp especially showed more expanded CD8+ clones than normal scalp.

The CDR3 is 18 residues long. Trimming removed 1 base from V and 3 bases from J; junction bases left unmatched: 6. The germline CDR1 and CDR2 sequences are MDHEN and SYDVKM. This clone was observed a handful of times. Its antigen remains unidentified. Using a FACSAria, the CD4+ and CD8+ T cells were sorted from the PBMCs. Sequencing input: CD4+ T cells sorted from blood. The origin of this receptor is a human donor in good health. The rearrangement joins TRBV28 to TRBJ2-6, with TRBD1 matching over 10 bases. CDR3: CASSLLGQGIGGANVLTF. CDR3 bases: TGTGCCAGCAGTTTATTGGGACAGGGGATTGGTGGGGCCAACGTCCTGACTTTC.